The present T cell receptor beta chain was sequenced within a study of response to subunit inactivated influenza vaccine. The CDR3 runs to 16 residues. Germline assignment: CDR1 SGHTA and CDR2 FQGNSA. V was trimmed by 5 bases and J by 1 base, leaving 12 bases between them. General study results and limits: Few new T cells, the authors suggested, are recruited by each seasonal influenza vaccination.

Using its own MiXCR run on the RT-PCR reads, TCRdb lists one record per CDR3 protein. Among hundreds of thousands of distinct CDR3 sequences, 12% to 15% were seen once, and the ten largest hold 7.6%. Regarding this clonotype: Its target is not known.

The sample consisted of PBMCs from blood, taken around 14 days before vaccination. This sequence joins TRBV7-2 and TRBJ2-6; D might be TRBD1 (7 bases). The receptor was isolated from a man in his fifties or sixties who received an inactivated influenza vaccine. The CDR3 nucleotides are TGTGCCAGCAGCCTGACAGGGAGGTCTGGGGCCAACGTCCTGACTTTC. Translation: CASSLTGRSGANVLTF. Complete variable domain (other parts from reference TRBV7-2 and TRBJ2-6): GAGVSQSPSNKVTEKGKDVELRCDPISGHTALYWYRQSLGQGLEFLIYFQGNSAPDKSGLPSDRFSAERTGGSVSTLTIQRTQQEDSAVYLCASSLTGRSGANVLTFGAGSRLTVL.